The TCR beta chain under discussion was sequenced for a study of T cell responses to AZD1222 COVID-19 vaccine. Study-wide findings and caveats: The study sampled repertoires only after the peak T cell response. Donors in the cohort were predominantly white British and more often female, and clonal diversity was possibly underestimated. Seropositivity was recorded at baseline in only 6 or 7 AZD1222 recipients.

Some clones are missing from TCRdb's copy, which holds only in-frame ones; the method was immunoSEQ multiplex PCR. The sample includes approximately 140,000 clones, roughly nine tenths of them seen just once. Note on this clone: The antigen is unknown.

This specimen consisted of peripheral blood, obtained on day 0 of AZD1222 vaccination. This clonotype was sampled from an adult in good health.

This CDR3 is CASTRGGVKPGDSGNTIYF. For the CDR3, the DNA is TGTGCCAGCACCCGGGGAGGGGTCAAGCCCGGGGACTCTGGAAACACCATATATTTT. This chain uses TRBV7-8 with TRBJ1-3; tentative D call: TRBD1 (5 bases). CDR3 size: 19 residues. Trimming took off 7 bases at V and 0 bases at J, with 25 bases between the two ends. From germline, CDR1 is SGHVS and CDR2 FQNEAQ.